This TCR beta chain was obtained from a study of shared clonotypes between healthy human individuals. Study conclusions and caveats: The sole specimen, blood, was sampled, and tissue repertoires likely differ.

The table lists this clone with a few counts. The antigen is unknown. The identical CDR3 is also encoded by other nucleotide sequences in the sample. For every subset, genomic DNA was evenly distributed across several immunoSEQ plates. This table comes from immunoSEQ multiplex PCR, and its TCRdb copy is limited to in-frame clones, with some not included. The table has 2 million to 2.5 million clones, 90% to 96% seen once. All donors were healthy HIV-negative adults lacking recent acute infections or vaccinations. The sequence came from a man younger than 35 in good health. Sequenced sample: naive CD4+ T cells sorted from blood. Subset of the sample: CD45RA+ positively selected.

The CDR3 loop is CASSPGQDQPQHF. The CDR3 DNA sequence: TGTGCCAGCTCACCGGGACAGGATCAGCCCCAGCATTTT. V is TRBV18 and J is TRBJ1-5; 8 nucleotides align to TRBD1. Germline loops: CDR1 KGHSH, CDR2 LQKENI. J gave up 5 bases and V 3 bases, and 0 bases lay outside the gene matches. The CDR3 has 13 residues.